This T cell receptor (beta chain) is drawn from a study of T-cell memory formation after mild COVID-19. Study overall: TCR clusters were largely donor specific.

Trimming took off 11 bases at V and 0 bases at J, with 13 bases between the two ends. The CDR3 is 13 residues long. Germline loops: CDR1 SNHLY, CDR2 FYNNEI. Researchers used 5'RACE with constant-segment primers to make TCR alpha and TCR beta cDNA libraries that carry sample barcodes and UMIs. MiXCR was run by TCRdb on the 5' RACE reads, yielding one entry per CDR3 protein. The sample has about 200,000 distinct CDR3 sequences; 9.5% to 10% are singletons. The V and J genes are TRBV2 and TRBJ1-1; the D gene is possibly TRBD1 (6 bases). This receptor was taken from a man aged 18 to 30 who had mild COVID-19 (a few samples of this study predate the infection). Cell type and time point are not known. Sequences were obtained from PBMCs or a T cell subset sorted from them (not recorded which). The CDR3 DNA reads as TGTGCCGGGGACACTCCATTGAACACTGAAGCTTTCTTT. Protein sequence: CAGDTPLNTEAFF.